These 9 T cell receptor beta chains were all obtained from the same sample, sequenced in a study of blood T cells in healthy people across ages. A sample-barcoded 5' primer and a J-beta primer mix were used in a second PCR of about 6 to 12 cycles. In TCRdb, the 5' RACE reads were re-called with MiXCR into one record per CDR3 protein. The sample includes approximately 940,000 distinct CDR3 sequences, under 50% of them seen just once. Sequencing was done on a sample of blood. Source of these receptors: a man under 40 in good health.

The chain employs TRBV28 and TRBJ1-1; D gene uncertain. Trimming shortened V by 5 bases and J by 11 bases, and 15 bases separated the two germline ends. This CDR3 comprises 12 residues. Germline CDR1 and CDR2: MDHEN and SYDVKM. CDR3 in DNA: TGTGCCAGCAGTGGTCAGGTCTACTGGGCTTTCTTT. This codes for CASSGQVYWAFF.

This clonotype has more than one count but fewer than ten. The rearrangement links TRBV6-2 or TRBV6-3 to TRBJ2-1; perhaps TRBD1 as D (6 bases). CDR1 and CDR2 (germline): MNHEY, SVGEGT. This CDR3 is built from 13 residues. V was shortened by 7 bases and J by 9 bases, with 16 bases between the two germline ends. The CDR3 nucleotides are TGTGCCAGCACTCTACAGGGAATAGGTGAGCAGTTCTTC. It translates to CASTLQGIGEQFF.

This clonotype has only a few counts. The rearrangement uses TRBV27 and TRBJ2-7; TRBD1 matches at 7 bases. V was pared by 7 bases and J by 5 bases, with 11 bases of the junction left unmatched. CDR1 is MNHEY, CDR2 SMNVEV, per germline (reference sequence). This CDR3 has 14 amino acids. The CDR3 sequence is CASTRTGLGHEQYF. CDR3 nucleotides: TGTGCCAGCACTCGGACAGGCCTAGGGCACGAGCAGTACTTC.

This sequence joins TRBV6-2 or TRBV6-3 and TRBJ1-1; D ambiguous. This CDR3 spans 14 amino acids. The germline V gene encodes CDR1 MNHEY and CDR2 SVGEGT. The V and J ends lost 2 bases and 4 bases respectively, with 11 bases between them. This CDR3 reads CASSYPGYTTEAFF. CDR3 bases: TGTGCCAGCAGTTACCCGGGATACACCACTGAAGCTTTCTTT.

The chain combines TRBV2 with TRBJ1-6; D gene unclear. V gave up 10 bases and J gave up 5 bases, with 12 bases separating them. From germline, CDR1 is SNHLY and CDR2 FYNNEI. The CDR3 sequence is 13 residues long. For the CDR3, the DNA is TGTGCCACTATAGGAGGAAATAATTCACCCCTCCACTTT. Amino acids: CATIGGNNSPLHF. The full variable domain, in which reference TRBV2 and TRBJ1-6 provide the parts outside the CDR3, is EPEVTQTPSHQVTQMGQEVILRCVPISNHLYFYWYRQILGQKVEFLVSFYNNEISEKSEIFDDQFSVERPDGSNFTLKIRSTKLEDSAMYFCATIGGNNSPLHFGNGTRLTVT.

This sequence joins TRBV20-1 and TRBJ1-5; D gene unclear. V lost 3 bases and J 5 bases, leaving 11 bases between the germline ends. The length of the CDR3 is 13 residues. From germline, CDR1 is DFQATT and CDR2 SNEGSKA (reference sequence). CDR3 nucleotides: TGCAGTGCTAGGGGCAGCGTCGATCAGCCCCAGCATTTT. This gives the protein CSARGSVDQPQHF.

This clonotype was detected a few times. J is TRBJ2-1 and V is TRBV27; possibly TRBD1 or TRBD2 for D (5 bases each). There are 14 residues in the CDR3. CDR1 is MNHEY, CDR2 SMNVEV, per germline (reference sequence). Trimming removed 0 bases at V and 12 bases at J, with 15 bases between. The CDR3 sequence: CASSLSIQGRWQFF. The CDR3 DNA reads as TGTGCCAGCAGTTTATCGATTCAGGGACGTTGGCAGTTCTTC.

This clonotype was seen only a few times. The rearrangement uses TRBV29-1 and TRBJ2-1; D is unclear. The CDR3 covers 12 residues. V gave up 6 bases and J gave up 9 bases, with 15 bases separating them. Looked up from germline, CDR1 is SQVTM and CDR2 is ANQGSEA. This CDR3 reads CSVDPQSSEQFF. The CDR3 bases are TGCAGCGTAGACCCCCAGAGTAGTGAGCAGTTCTTC.

This clonotype appeared a few times. The V call is TRBV7-9, the J call TRBJ1-2; D remains ambiguous. The CDR3 has 13 residues. The V gene lost 1 base and the J gene lost 10 bases, with 13 bases spanning the gap. CDR1 is SEHNR, CDR2 FQNEAQ, per germline (reference sequence). The CDR3, as DNA: TGTGCCAGCAGCTTAGGGGAACTCGACATCTACACCTTC. This translates into CASSLGELDIYTF.